What follows is one T cell receptor (beta chain) and its context. Its specificity is unknown. Germline V gene data show CDR1 as SGHAT and CDR2 as FQNNGV. V trimming: 0 bases; J trimming: 12 bases; junction bases outside the gene matches: 11. This CDR3 has 17 amino acids. Measured with immunoSEQ multiplex PCR; TCRdb has only the in-frame clones, and not every one. Here the sample spans some 240,000 clones, around 88% being singletons. The entry originates in a study of cytomegalovirus exposure and HLA in healthy donors. General study findings and limits: The study found most TCR sequences rare, yet found some public TCRs in many donors. In vitro testing confirmed a few CMV-associated chains as specific for CMV antigens. It was about 150 TCR beta chains that were listed as cytomegalovirus-associated. Reported results showed that the classifier diagnosed cytomegalovirus status with high specificity and sensitivity.

This clonotype was obtained from a woman aged 25-40 years in good health and CMV-seropositive. Specimen: PBMCs. This rearrangement joins TRBV11-2 to TRBJ2-1; 13 nucleotides align to TRBD2. The DNA for the CDR3 is TGTGCCAGCAGCTTAGAACAAACGACTAGCGGGAGGATTGTGCAGTTCTTC. The encoded protein is CASSLEQTTSGRIVQFF. Full variable domain (outside the CDR3, taken from reference TRBV11-2 and TRBJ2-1): EAGVAQSPRYKIIEKRQSVAFWCNPISGHATLYWYQQILGQGPKLLIQFQNNGVVDDSQLPKDRFSAERLKGVDSTLKIQPAKLEDSAVYLCASSLEQTTSGRIVQFFGPGTRLTVL.